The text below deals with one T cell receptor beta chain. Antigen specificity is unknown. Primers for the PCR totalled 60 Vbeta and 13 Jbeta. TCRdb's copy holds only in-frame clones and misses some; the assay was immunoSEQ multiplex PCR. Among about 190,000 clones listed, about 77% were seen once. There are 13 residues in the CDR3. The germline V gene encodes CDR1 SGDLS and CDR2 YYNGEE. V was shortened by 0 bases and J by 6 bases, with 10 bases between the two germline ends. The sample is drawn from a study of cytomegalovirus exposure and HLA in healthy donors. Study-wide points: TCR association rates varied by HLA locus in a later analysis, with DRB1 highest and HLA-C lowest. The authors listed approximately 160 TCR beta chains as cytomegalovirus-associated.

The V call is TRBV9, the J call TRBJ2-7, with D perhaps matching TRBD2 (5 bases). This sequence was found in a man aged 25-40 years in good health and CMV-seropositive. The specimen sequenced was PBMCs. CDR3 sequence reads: CASSVGGSVEQYF. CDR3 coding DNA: TGTGCCAGCAGCGTAGGCGGGTCGGTCGAGCAGTACTTC.